This T cell receptor beta chain was sequenced for a study of cytomegalovirus exposure and HLA in healthy donors. Study-wide results and caveats: Sequencing depth across donors, presence/absence analyses assumed, was roughly uniform. Association of a missense DCLRE1C variant with TCR beta V- and J-gene trimming was reported in a later analysis.

Turning to this clone: What it binds is not known.

The CDR3 sequence is 18 residues long. Trimming removed 3 bases from V and 0 bases from J; junction bases left unmatched: 15. Looked up from germline, CDR1 is SQVTM and CDR2 is ANQGSEA. A multiplex PCR was run with 60 Vbeta primers and 13 Jbeta primers. Only in-frame clones appear in the TCRdb table, and some are missing; sequencing was by immunoSEQ multiplex PCR. The sample yields hundreds of thousands of clones, about 79% seen once. The sequenced sample was PBMCs. The V call is TRBV29-1, the J call TRBJ2-7; TRBD1 agrees at 9 bases. This TCR derives from a male donor in good health and CMV-seronegative. CDR3 nucleotides: TGCAGCGTTGAGAAATCCGGGACAGGGTTCAAGAGCTCCTACGAGCAGTACTTC. Encoded protein: CSVEKSGTGFKSSYEQYF.